One sample yielded the 22 T cell receptor beta chains listed below, sequenced in a study of cytomegalovirus exposure and HLA in healthy donors. The PCR made use of 60 Vbeta and 13 Jbeta primers. Sequencing used immunoSEQ multiplex PCR; TCRdb keeps in-frame clones, though not all of them. The sample has tens of thousands of clones, more than 80% seen once. The material sequenced was PBMCs. Receptors originate from a woman aged 25-40 years in good health and CMV-seronegative.

This clone has more than one count but fewer than ten. V gene TRBV6-5 combines with J gene TRBJ1-1; D perhaps matches TRBD1 (5 bases). CDR1 is MNHEY, CDR2 SVGAGI, per germline. CDR3 length: 15 residues. Trimming took 4 bases from V and 4 from J, leaving 16 bases between them. CDR3 DNA sequence: TGTGCCAGCAGTTCACTGGGGCGCCCCGGCACTGAAGCTTTCTTT. This gives the protein CASSSLGRPGTEAFF.

This sequence joins TRBV29-1 and TRBJ1-1; possible D gene TRBD1, 5 bases. This CDR3 is 14 amino acids long. Trimming cost V 5 bases and J 7 bases, with 20 bases left between them. Germline values: CDR1 SQVTM, CDR2 ANQGSEA. DNA of the CDR3: TGCAGCGTTCGGGGGGATTGGGACCTGGGTGAAGCTTTCTTT. Translated, it gives CSVRGDWDLGEAFF. Looking up the rest from reference TRBV29-1 and TRBJ1-1 gives the full variable domain: SAVISQKPSRDICQRGTSLTIQCQVDSQVTMMFWYRQQPGQSLTLIATANQGSEATYESGFVIDKFPISRPNLTFSTLTVSNMSPEDSSIYLCSVRGDWDLGEAFFGQGTRLTVV.

A single count supports this clone. The gene calls are TRBV27 and TRBJ2-5; TRBD1 aligns across 9 bases. V was clipped by 6 bases and J by 5 bases; unmatched bases: 10. Germline V lookup: CDR1 MNHEY, CDR2 SMNVEV (reference sequence). CDR3 length: 15 residues. The CDR3 DNA sequence: TGTGCCAGCAGCCCTTGGACAGGGGAAGGGGAGACCCAGTACTTC. It translates to CASSPWTGEGETQYF.

A word on this clone: A read error may account for a junction end that differs from germline. V gene TRBV7-9 combines with J gene TRBJ1-1; D gene ambiguous. The CDR3 contains 15 residues. CDR1 and CDR2 (germline): SEHNR, FQNEAQ (reference sequence). DNA for the CDR3: TGTTCCAGCAGCCCGTTGGACTGGATGAACACTGAAGCTTTCTTT. It is translated as CSSSPLDWMNTEAFF. The variable domain in full, with the rest retrieved from reference TRBV7-9 and TRBJ1-1, is DTGVSQNPRHKITKRGQNVTFRCDPISEHNRLYWYRQTLGQGPEFLTYFQNEAQLEKSRLLSDRFSAERPKGSFSTLEIQRTEQGDSAMYLCSSSPLDWMNTEAFFGQGTRLTVV.

This sequence joins TRBV10-3 and TRBJ1-3, with D possibly being TRBD1 (5 bases). The ends were cut back, 8 bases at V and 2 bases at J, with 19 bases in the middle. Germline CDR1 and CDR2: ENHRY and SYGVKD. The CDR3 has 16 amino acids. Here the CDR3 reads CAIHGGSGAPGNTIYF. The CDR3 DNA reads TGTGCCATCCACGGGGGAAGCGGAGCCCCTGGAAACACCATATATTTT.

Of note for this clone: At one end, the junction sequence differs from germline, possibly due to a read error. The V and J genes are TRBV4-1 and TRBJ1-6; 9 bases agree with TRBD1. CDR3 length: 15 amino acids. Per germline, CDR1 MGHRA and CDR2 YSYEKL. The CDR3 region has the DNA TGCACCAGCGGACTGGCCGGGACAGGGATCTCTCCCCTCCACTTT. Its translation: CTSGLAGTGISPLHF.

This sequence joins TRBV9 and TRBJ2-5; D gene uncertain. Trimming removed 4 bases at V and 3 bases at J, with 7 bases between. This CDR3 has 12 residues. Germline V gene lookup returns CDR1 SGDLS and CDR2 YYNGEE. In nucleotides, the CDR3 is TGTGCCAGCAGCCCCCAGAAAGAGACCCAGTACTTC. It is translated as CASSPQKETQYF.

The V call is TRBV28, the J call TRBJ2-5, with 8 bases fitting TRBD1. Germline-derived CDR1 and CDR2 are MDHEN and SYDVKM. The CDR3 sequence is 15 residues long. Unmatched junction bases numbered 4, after V lost 2 bases and J lost 2 bases. The CDR3 protein is CASSLEGQVQETQYF. In DNA form, the CDR3 reads TGTGCCAGCAGTTTAGAGGGACAGGTTCAAGAGACCCAGTACTTC. The variable domain in full, completed from reference TRBV28 and TRBJ2-5, reads DVKVTQSSRYLVKRTGEKVFLECVQDMDHENMFWYRQDPGLGLRLIYFSYDVKMKEKGDIPEGYSVSREKKERFSLILESASTNQTSMYLCASSLEGQVQETQYFGPGTRLLVL.

The gene calls are TRBV10-1 and TRBJ2-7; 7 positions match TRBD2. This CDR3 spans 13 amino acids. In germline, CDR1 is WNHNN, CDR2 SYGVQD (reference sequence). V lost 6 bases and J lost 5; bases outside the gene matches: 7. CDR3 residues: CASSAGVNHEQYF. CDR3 bases: TGCGCCAGCAGCGCGGGAGTCAACCACGAGCAGTACTTC.

CDR3 loop: CASSLATTDTQYF. The CDR3 DNA reads as TGTGCCAGCAGCTTAGCTACGACAGATACGCAGTATTTT. This sequence joins TRBV13 and TRBJ2-3; D is ambiguous. Germline CDR1 is PRHDT and CDR2 is FYEKMQ (reference sequence). This CDR3 comprises 13 residues. Trimming removed 1 base at V and 3 bases at J, with 5 bases between.

The chain is built from TRBV10-3 and TRBJ2-1; 12 nucleotides agree with TRBD2. This CDR3 has 14 amino acids. J gave up 10 bases and V 2 bases, and 3 bases lay outside the gene matches. CDR1 ENHRY and CDR2 SYGVKD come from the germline V gene. CDR3 loop: CAISEPGLAGEQFF. CDR3 bases: TGTGCCATCAGTGAGCCTGGACTAGCGGGAGAGCAGTTCTTC.

V gene TRBV28 combines with J gene TRBJ1-2; 7 bases agree with TRBD1. Germline CDR1 is MDHEN and CDR2 is SYDVKM. The CDR3 consists of 14 residues. Unmatched junction bases numbered 7, after V lost 2 bases and J lost 7 bases. DNA of the CDR3: TGTGCCAGCAGTTTAACAGACAGGGTTGGTGGCTACACCTTC. Its protein is CASSLTDRVGGYTF.

This clone was counted only a few times. V and J are TRBV19 and TRBJ2-7; 9 bases agree with TRBD2. The CDR3 is 15 residues long. Germline V gene data show CDR1 as LNHDA and CDR2 as SQIVND (reference sequence). Losses at the gene ends were 9 bases for V and 5 bases for J; bases not matched to a gene: 14. CDR3 in DNA: TGTGCCAGCCGCCACTCCGCGGGAGGGCCCCACGAGCAGTACTTC. This encodes CASRHSAGGPHEQYF.

The rearrangement links TRBV27 to TRBJ2-3, with TRBD1 identical over 7 bases. J gave up 5 bases and V 0 bases, and 8 bases lay outside the gene matches. This CDR3 has 16 amino acids. In germline, CDR1 is MNHEY, CDR2 SMNVEV (reference sequence). CDR3 sequence: CASSLSYRAGGDTQYF. In DNA, the CDR3 is TGTGCCAGCAGTTTATCGTATCGAGCAGGGGGAGATACGCAGTATTTT.

This chain joins TRBV5-1 and TRBJ1-1, with 7 bases aligning to TRBD1. The CDR3 loop spans 13 amino acids. Trimming at V came to 4 bases and at J to 3 bases, leaving 3 bases not matched to a gene. Germline V gives CDR1 SGHRS, CDR2 YFSETQ. As DNA, the CDR3 is TGCGCCAGCAGCGTCGACAGGGACACTGAAGCTTTCTTT. Its translation: CASSVDRDTEAFF. The variable domain in full, with the rest retrieved from reference TRBV5-1 and TRBJ1-1, is KAGVTQTPRYLIKTRGQQVTLSCSPISGHRSVSWYQQTPGQGLQFLFEYFSETQRNKGNFPGRFSGRQFSNSRSEMNVSTLELGDSALYLCASSVDRDTEAFFGQGTRLTVV.

This sequence joins TRBV5-1 and TRBJ1-5; TRBD1 matches at 8 bases. Germline V gene sequence: CDR1 SGHRS, CDR2 YFSETQ. The CDR3 has 18 residues. V shed 9 bases, J shed 3 bases, and the junction held 20 bases outside the gene matches. CDR3 in amino acids: CANPLSSHRTGPNQPQHF. The CDR3 nucleotides are TGCGCCAACCCCCTTTCATCTCATAGGACAGGGCCCAATCAGCCCCAGCATTTT.

This sequence joins TRBV18 and TRBJ1-1; possibly TRBD1 for D (5 bases). This CDR3 region has 14 residues. V lost 0 bases and J 4 bases, leaving 9 bases between the germline ends. Germline V CDR1 and CDR2: KGHSH, LQKENI. The CDR3 reads CASSPPGGSTEAFF. The CDR3 coding sequence is TGTGCCAGCTCACCACCGGGGGGGAGCACTGAAGCTTTCTTT. The full variable domain, its missing parts supplied by reference TRBV18 and TRBJ1-1, is NAGVMQNPRHLVRRRGQEARLRCSPMKGHSHVYWYRQLPEEGLKFMVYLQKENIIDESGMPKERFSAEFPKEGPSILRIQQVVRGDSAAYFCASSPPGGSTEAFFGQGTRLTVV.

The chain recombines TRBV5-1 with TRBJ2-5; D is undetermined. Trimming took off 0 bases at V and 5 bases at J, with 23 bases between the two ends. This CDR3 spans 18 amino acids. Germline values: CDR1 SGHRS, CDR2 YFSETQ. The CDR3 DNA sequence: TGCGCCAGCAGCTTGGTGGAGATCGAGGCAGCCGTTCGGGAGACCCAGTACTTC. The encoded protein is CASSLVEIEAAVRETQYF.

This rearrangement joins TRBV5-1 to TRBJ2-7, with TRBD2 identical over 10 bases. V was clipped by 4 bases and J by 5 bases; unmatched bases: 3. The CDR3 length is 13 residues. The germline V gene has CDR1 SGHRS and CDR2 YFSETQ. The CDR3 DNA is TGCGCCAGCAGCACTAGCGGGAACAACGAGCAGTACTTC. Translation: CASSTSGNNEQYF.

The V call is TRBV6-5, the J call TRBJ2-7; tentative D call: TRBD2 (6 bases). The CDR3 is 14 residues long. The V gene's germline CDR1 is MNHEY and CDR2 SVGAGI. Trimming took 2 bases from V and 6 from J, leaving 14 bases between them. In DNA form, the CDR3 reads TGTGCCAGCAGTTACCATGCCCAGGGAGGCGAGCAGTACTTC. Protein product: CASSYHAQGGEQYF.

This clone was seen more than once but under ten times. The rearrangement links TRBV6-5 to TRBJ1-1, with D perhaps matching TRBD1 (5 bases). V was cut by 0 bases and J by 0 bases, with 11 bases left in between. CDR1 and CDR2 from the germline V gene are MNHEY and SVGAGI. The CDR3 consists of 16 residues. This chain's CDR3 is CASSYSRESMNTEAFF. The CDR3 nucleotides read TGTGCCAGCAGTTACTCCAGGGAATCCATGAACACTGAAGCTTTCTTT.

The chain carries TRBV5-1 and TRBJ2-1; 7 bases agree with TRBD2. Germline values: CDR1 SGHRS, CDR2 YFSETQ. Trimming at V came to 5 bases and at J to 0 bases, leaving 8 bases not matched to a gene. CDR3 size: 16 residues. The CDR3 nucleotides are TGCGCCAGCAGTCTAGCGGCCCAAAGCTCCTACAATGAGCAGTTCTTC. Amino acid sequence: CASSLAAQSSYNEQFF.